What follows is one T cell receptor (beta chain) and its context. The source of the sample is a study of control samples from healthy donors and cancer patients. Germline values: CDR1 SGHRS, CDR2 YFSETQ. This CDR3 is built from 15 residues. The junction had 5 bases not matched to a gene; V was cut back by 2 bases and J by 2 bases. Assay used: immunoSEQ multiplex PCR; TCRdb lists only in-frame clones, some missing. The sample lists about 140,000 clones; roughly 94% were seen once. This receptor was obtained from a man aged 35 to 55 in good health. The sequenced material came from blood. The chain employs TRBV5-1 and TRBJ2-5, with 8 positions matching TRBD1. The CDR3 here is CASSFQGQGQETQYF. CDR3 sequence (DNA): TGCGCCAGCAGCTTTCAAGGACAGGGACAAGAGACCCAGTACTTC.